A single sample is the source of the 27 T cell receptor beta chains below, sequenced in a study of vaccination and CD4 T cells after COVID-19. Treatment specified: 10-day PBMC culture with coronavirus spike peptide pools or control peptides (ViraFEST assay). These TCRs' antigens remain unknown. Sequencing of the DNA from cultured CD4+ T cells was carried out with the Oncomine TCR Beta short-read assay. MiXCR was run by TCRdb on the PCR reads, yielding one entry per CDR3 protein. The sample lists roughly 11,000 distinct CDR3 sequences; 69% were seen once. Sequencing used CD4+ T cells from blood, cultured in vitro. These receptor sequences come from a human donor who had recovered from COVID-19.

The CDR3 spells CASSGDSYNEQFF. DNA for the CDR3: TGTGCCAGCAGTGGCGACTCCTACAATGAGCAGTTCTTC. The J gene is TRBJ2-1, the V gene TRBV2; D gene uncertain. This CDR3 spans 13 amino acids. Trimming left V 4 bases short and J 0 bases short, with 4 bases between. The germline gives CDR1 SNHLY, CDR2 FYNNEI.

This clonotype counts as medium-sized. This rearrangement joins TRBV19 to TRBJ1-1; D gene unclear. The CDR3 is made up of 14 amino acids. Deletions cut 3 bases from V and 1 base from J, with 9 bases between. In germline, CDR1 is LNHDA, CDR2 SQIVND (reference sequence). CDR3 protein: CASSIIERNTEAFF. Written as DNA, the CDR3 is TGTGCCAGTAGTATTATAGAGAGGAACACTGAAGCTTTCTTT. Filled out from reference TRBV19 and TRBJ1-1, the complete variable domain reads DGGITQSPKYLFRKEGQNVTLSCEQNLNHDAMYWYRQDPGQGLRLIYYSQIVNDFQKGDIAEGYSVSREKKESFPLTVTSAQKNPTAFYLCASSIIERNTEAFFGQGTRLTVV.

The CDR3 reads CASRLGGGETQYF. CDR3 in DNA: TGTGCCAGCAGGTTAGGGGGGGGAGAGACCCAGTACTTC. The chain links TRBV25-1 to TRBJ2-5, with a tentative D call TRBD2 (7 bases). Germline V gives CDR1 MGHDK, CDR2 SYGVNS. V was clipped by 6 bases and J by 4 bases, with 12 bases between them. The CDR3 is made up of 13 amino acids.

Worth noting for this clonotype: This may stem from a read error, because a much larger clone lies one nucleotide away. The rearrangement links TRBV28 to TRBJ1-5; D remains unclear. There are 11 residues in the CDR3. The germline gives CDR1 MDHEN, CDR2 SYDVKM. V was shortened by 4 bases and J by 11 bases, with 9 bases between the two germline ends. Written as DNA, the CDR3 is TGTGCCAGCAGTTCGGGGAAGTCCCAGCATTTT. Its translation: CASSSGKSQHF.

The chain joins TRBV2 to TRBJ1-2; tentative D call: TRBD1 (5 bases). The V gene lost 2 bases and the J gene lost 6 bases, with 13 bases spanning the gap. Germline assignment: CDR1 SNHLY and CDR2 FYNNEI. This CDR3 is 14 amino acids long. CDR3 sequence (DNA): TGTGCCAGCAGTGAAAGAGTAGGGGTCGATGGCTACACCTTC. Protein sequence: CASSERVGVDGYTF.

The V call is TRBV28, the J call TRBJ2-5; a weak D match, TRBD1 (6 bases). With 5 bases removed from V and 4 bases from J, the gap between germline ends came to 14 bases. The CDR3 consists of 14 residues. In germline, CDR1 is MDHEN, CDR2 SYDVKM. The CDR3 here is CASSNAGVGETQYF. The CDR3 nucleotides read TGTGCCAGCAGTAATGCAGGGGTAGGAGAGACCCAGTACTTC.

The chain recombines TRBV19 with TRBJ1-3, with 10 bases identical to TRBD1. Trimming removed 3 bases from V and 0 bases from J; junction bases left unmatched: 5. The germline gives CDR1 LNHDA, CDR2 SQIVND (reference sequence). The CDR3 consists of 17 residues. The CDR3: CASSIGTGANSGNTIYF. In DNA form, the CDR3 reads TGTGCCAGTAGTATTGGGACAGGGGCGAACTCTGGAAACACCATATATTTT.

The V and J genes are TRBV2 and TRBJ1-5; D not certain. V was clipped by 6 bases and J by 9 bases, with 15 bases between them. The CDR3 runs to 13 residues. CDR1 is SNHLY, CDR2 FYNNEI, per germline. The CDR3 coding sequence is TGTGCCAGCAGCCGGGATTTAGGGTGGCCCCAGCATTTT. This translates into CASSRDLGWPQHF.

The CDR3 spells CASSFGQGGYEQYF. The CDR3, as DNA: TGTGCCAGCAGTTTCGGACAGGGGGGCTACGAGCAGTACTTC. The gene calls are TRBV27 and TRBJ2-7; 10 bases agree with TRBD1. V was pared by 3 bases and J by 3 bases, with 2 bases of the junction left unmatched. The germline V gene has CDR1 MNHEY and CDR2 SMNVEV (reference sequence). The CDR3 is 14 amino acids.

The chain joins TRBV14 to TRBJ1-1; D unclear. CDR3 size: 17 residues. V was pared by 0 bases and J by 0 bases, with 14 bases between. Per the germline V gene, CDR1 is SGHDN and CDR2 is FVKESK. CDR3 sequence: CASSQEIGSLMNTEAFF. DNA of the CDR3: TGTGCCAGCAGCCAAGAGATCGGTTCCCTGATGAACACTGAAGCTTTCTTT.

The rearrangement uses TRBV6-1 and TRBJ1-6; 7 bases agree with TRBD1. Germline CDR1 is MNHNS and CDR2 is SASEGT. This CDR3 has 14 residues. Trimming removed 6 bases from V and 11 bases from J; junction bases left unmatched: 10. The CDR3 DNA follows: TGTGCCAGCAGGGCCGGGACAGAGCGAGCACCCCTCCACTTT. Translating it yields CASRAGTERAPLHF.

The rearrangement joins TRBV12-3 or TRBV12-4 to TRBJ2-2; weak D call: TRBD1 (5 bases). The CDR3 runs to 14 residues. Trimming took 7 bases from V and 3 from J, leaving 12 bases between them. CDR3 amino acids: CASTDRGYTGELFF. CDR3 nucleotide sequence: TGTGCCAGCACCGACAGAGGCTACACCGGGGAGCTGTTTTTT.

The chain has TRBV21-1 and TRBJ2-7; whether TRBD1, the table's D call, matches the DNA was not checked. TRBV21-1 is a recognized pseudogene. The CDR3 runs to 17 residues. Written as DNA, the CDR3 is TGTGCCAGCAGCATCCCAGTGGGGGGGGGCGGCACCTACGAGCAGTACTTC. Amino acid sequence: CASSIPVGGGGTYEQYF.

The J gene is TRBJ1-1, the V gene TRBV11-3; TRBD1 matches 12 bases. The CDR3 contains 16 residues. The V gene's germline CDR1 is SGHNT and CDR2 YENEEA. V was clipped by 5 bases and J by 7 bases; unmatched bases: 11. The CDR3 region has the DNA TGTGCCAGCAGCCTACGGGACAGGGGGCCTCTTGATGAAGCTTTCTTT. Translating it yields CASSLRDRGPLDEAFF.

V and J are TRBV20-1 and TRBJ1-2; D remains ambiguous. Germline CDR1 reads DFQATT; CDR2 reads SNEGSKA (reference sequence). CDR3 length equals 12 residues. The V end was cut by 4 bases, the J end by 2 bases, with 8 bases between. The CDR3, as DNA: TGCAGTGCTACTTCGTACAACTATGGCTACACCTTC. Its translation: CSATSYNYGYTF.

The chain links TRBV20-1 to TRBJ2-1; the D is unclear. The germline gives CDR1 DFQATT, CDR2 SNEGSKA (reference sequence). Trimming left V 3 bases short and J 5 bases short, with 8 bases between. The CDR3 consists of 12 residues. CDR3 sequence (DNA): TGCAGTGCTAGTTCAAGCGACAATGAGCAGTTCTTC. It codes for CSASSSDNEQFF.

The DNA for the CDR3 is TGCAGTGCTAGAATACCGGGACAGACAAGCACAGATACGCAGTATTTT. Amino acids: CSARIPGQTSTDTQYF. The genes are TRBV20-1 and TRBJ2-3; 7 bases line up with TRBD1. The trim removed 2 bases at V and 0 bases at J, leaving 8 bases unmatched. CDR1 is DFQATT, CDR2 SNEGSKA, per germline (reference sequence). The CDR3 is 16 residues long.

V and J are TRBV11-3 and TRBJ2-1, with 7 bases that match TRBD2. V lost 4 bases, J lost 7 bases, and 10 bases stayed unmatched. The CDR3 length is 15 residues. Germline CDR1 is SGHNT and CDR2 is YENEEA. The CDR3 sequence: CASSYGEGRVNEQFF. DNA of the CDR3: TGTGCCAGCAGCTATGGGGAGGGCCGGGTGAATGAGCAGTTCTTC.

This clonotype is judged medium-sized. The rearrangement links TRBV7-2 to TRBJ2-1, with TRBD2 matching over 9 bases. V shed 1 base, J shed 8 bases, and the junction held 9 bases outside the gene matches. Germline assignment: CDR1 SGHTA and CDR2 FQGNSA. This CDR3 region has 16 residues. The CDR3: CASSLGILAGYDEQFF. DNA for the CDR3: TGTGCCAGCAGCTTAGGTATTCTAGCGGGATACGATGAGCAGTTCTTC.

The chain carries TRBV28 and TRBJ1-3, with a weak D call TRBD1 (5 bases). Per the germline V gene, CDR1 is MDHEN and CDR2 is SYDVKM. Trimming took off 2 bases at V and 2 bases at J, with 16 bases between the two ends. This CDR3 has 17 residues. DNA for the CDR3: TGTGCCAGCAGTTTAAGTGCGCTGGGGGTTGCTGGAAACACCATATATTTT. Residues: CASSLSALGVAGNTIYF.

With respect to this clonotype: At one end, the junction sequence differs from germline, possibly due to a read error. The chain employs TRBV20-1 and TRBJ1-5, with TRBD1 matching 7 bases. The CDR3 contains 15 residues. Germline CDR1 is DFQATT and CDR2 is SNEGSKA (reference sequence). For the CDR3, the DNA is TGCAGTACTAGAGATCCGAAAACAGGGGATCAGCCCCAGCATTTT. This sequence encodes CSTRDPKTGDQPQHF.

There are a few counts of this clonotype. The chain links TRBV20-1 to TRBJ1-6; unclear D gene. The CDR3 contains 14 residues. Trimming stripped 1 base from V and 2 bases from J, with 6 bases between. CDR1 is DFQATT, CDR2 SNEGSKA, per germline (reference sequence). CDR3 in DNA: TGCAGTGCTAGAGCTGACACCTATAATTCACCCCTCCACTTT. The encoded protein is CSARADTYNSPLHF.

V gene TRBV6-2 or TRBV6-3 combines with J gene TRBJ1-5, with D perhaps TRBD1 (6 bases). Germline assignment: CDR1 MNHEY and CDR2 SVGEGT. Between the trimmed V and J ends, which lost 3 bases and 2 bases, there was a span of 11 bases. This CDR3 has 15 amino acids. As DNA, the CDR3 is TGTGCCAGCAGTTATTTGTCAGGGGGCAATCAGCCCCAGCATTTT. It translates to CASSYLSGGNQPQHF.

The chain joins TRBV6-1 to TRBJ2-3; TRBD1 matches 7 bases. Germline-derived CDR1 and CDR2 are MNHNS and SASEGT. The V gene end was trimmed by 4 bases and the J gene end by 2 bases; junction bases not matched to a gene: 15. CDR3 length: 18 residues. In DNA, the CDR3 is TGTGCCAGCAGTGCCTCTGGGGCGACAGGGCTAAACACAGATACGCAGTATTTT. This encodes CASSASGATGLNTDTQYF.

This clonotype was detected only once. The chain links TRBV27 to TRBJ1-5; unclear D gene. The CDR3 contains 14 residues. The V gene's germline CDR1 is MNHEY and CDR2 SMNVEV (reference sequence). With 3 bases removed from V and 1 base from J, the gap between germline ends came to 7 bases. The CDR3, as DNA: TGTGCCAGCAGTTTCTCCGGGAGCAATCAGCCCCAGCATTTT. The encoded protein is CASSFSGSNQPQHF.

The CDR3 DNA reads TGCAGTGCTAGGATAACTAGCGGAGGTGCGATCTTTACGCAGTATTTT. It codes for CSARITSGGAIFTQYF. This chain connects TRBV20-1 to TRBJ2-3; 8 bases agree with TRBD2. V shed 3 bases and J 8 bases; nucleotides not matched to a gene: 16. The CDR3 spans 16 residues. The germline gives CDR1 DFQATT, CDR2 SNEGSKA (reference sequence).

The gene calls are TRBV12-3 or TRBV12-4 and TRBJ1-3; D might be TRBD1 (6 bases). Trimming took 4 bases from V and 4 from J, leaving 20 bases between them. This CDR3 is 17 amino acids long. This chain's CDR3 is CASSSPRGAKEGNTIYF. The CDR3 nucleotides are TGTGCCAGCAGTTCTCCACGGGGGGCGAAGGAGGGAAACACCATATATTTT.